This T cell receptor beta chain is from a study of T-cell memory formation after mild COVID-19 (dated by TCRdb to about 2021). Concerning the study at large: Most TCR sequence clusters were specific to one of the two donors. T-cell clones expanding and contracting after mild COVID-19 in a couple of donors were tracked by longitudinal TCRalpha and TCRbeta repertoire sequencing. The cohort was made up of two young adult volunteers, one female and one male, who were previously healthy. General conclusions and limits of the study: The detection of some responding clones in pre-infection memory suggests that pre-existing cross-reactive memory T cells joined the SARS-CoV-2 response. Only two mild cases were covered in the study, and larger cohorts including severe cases with pre-infection samples were considered necessary. Contracting CD4+ clones were located mainly in the CM and EM memory subsets, whereas CD8+ clones were found to be enriched in EMRA. Balanced CD4/CD8 phenotypes were observed for clones contracting from day 15 to 85, whereas a bias towards CD4+ was observed for a second wave of clones expanding from day 15 to 37. SARS-CoV-2 specificity was not confirmed for the second-wave clones peaking on day 37.

As to this clonotype: Its antigen remains unidentified. No much larger clone exists at a distance of one base, and base qualities are not known.

TCRdb names Illumina NovaSeq 6000 as the instrument used. TCRalpha and TCRbeta cDNA libraries were constructed by 5'RACE with constant-segment primers, with sample barcodes and unique molecular identifiers being introduced. Trizol reagent was used to extract RNA from every sample. Library amplification was performed in two PCR steps, and a second sample barcode and Illumina TruSeq adapters were introduced in the second step. The libraries were sequenced on an Illumina NovaSeq using 2 x 150 bp paired-end reads. Per the original workflow: With migec v1.2.7, reads were demultiplexed and then collapsed into UMI-guided consensus sequences. Using mixcr v2.1.11, the UMI consensuses were aligned to TRA and TRB V and J templates and assembled into clonotypes. Expanded or contracted clonotypes were those called significant by both edgeR and NoisET, with noise models trained on biological replicates. edgeR calls used a false discovery rate-adjusted p below 0.01 and a log2 fold-change threshold of 1. As an exploratory analysis of dynamics, PCA with hierarchical clustering was applied to max-normalized trajectories of the 1000 most abundant clonotypes. The CD4 or CD8 phenotype of responding clones was assigned using the separately sequenced CD4+ and CD8+ repertoires. TCRdb reworked the public reads: Q25 trimming with fastp, MiXCR clone assembly, productive beta chains retained. Records with the same CDR3 protein are collapsed into one entry carrying the most frequent genes and DNA. Clone size and V and J calls follow TCRdb, not the original study. The sample profile shows 550,000 to 700,000 distinct CDR3 sequences; approximately 15% of them were found once. Around 8.1% of the sample goes to the ten largest clones.

For CDR1 and CDR2, the germline V gene (reference sequence) lists SEHNR and FQNEAQ. The CDR3, from cysteine to phenylalanine, totals 16 residues. The sequence is cut down to CDR3 DNA, 48 bases in frame from base 1. V was cut back by 2 bases and J by 0 bases, leaving a gap of 10 bases between them. Ficoll-Paque density gradient centrifugation was used to isolate PBMCs. Recombination connected TRBV7-9 to TRBJ2-2; no D gene call is confident. The sample consisted of PBMCs or a T cell subset sorted from them (not recorded which). The receptor's source is an adult woman who had mild COVID-19 (a few samples of this study predate the infection). The sample titles of this study are shuffled in the database, so cell type and time point are left out; the donor was told from shared clones. The CDR3 sequence is CASSLILGANTGELFF. The nucleotide sequence is given as TGTGCCAGCAGCTTAATTCTGGGTGCGAACACCGGGGAGCTGTTTTTT.